The 3 T cell receptor beta chains below all came from one sample that was sequenced in a study of blood T cell repertoires in COVID-19 (TCRdb year 2020). Preparation of the library involved the immunoSEQ multiplex PCR assay. TCRdb retrieved this table from immuneACCESS and kept in-frame rearrangements only. Not all clones are present; in checked studies, unresolved V genes account for under half, and no reason is known for the remainder. The sample has some 150,000 clones on record, 88% of them singletons. The biggest ten clones account for approximately 2.4% of the sample. Material for sequencing was peripheral blood. These receptors were taken from a human donor in a cohort sampled during active COVID-19.

The CDR3 DNA is TGTGCCAGTAGTCCTCTCGCGACCTACAATGAGCAGTTCTTC. Its protein product is CASSPLATYNEQFF. The genes are TRBV19 and TRBJ2-1; the D is unclear. The CDR3 has 14 amino acids. CDR1 and CDR2 (germline): LNHDA, SQIVND (reference sequence). The V and J ends lost 5 bases and 2 bases respectively, with 10 bases between them. Based on the CDR3 plus reference TRBV19 and TRBJ2-1, the full variable domain is DGGITQSPKYLFRKEGQNVTLSCEQNLNHDAMYWYRQDPGQGLRLIYYSQIVNDFQKGDIAEGYSVSREKKESFPLTVTSAQKNPTAFYLCASSPLATYNEQFFGPGTRLTVL.

This CDR3 is CASSPGGRADTQYF. DNA for the CDR3: TGTGCCAGCTCACCGGGAGGGAGGGCAGATACGCAGTATTTT. The rearrangement joins TRBV18 to TRBJ2-3; 7 bases align to TRBD2. The CDR3 runs to 14 residues. The germline V gene encodes CDR1 KGHSH and CDR2 LQKENI. J lost 4 bases, V lost 3 bases, and 4 bases had no gene match.

The rearrangement uses TRBV18 and TRBJ2-1, with 7 bases matching TRBD1. After removal of 3 bases from V and 8 bases from J, the junction contained 16 bases not matched to a gene. Germline loops: CDR1 KGHSH, CDR2 LQKENI. The CDR3 contains 17 residues. The CDR3 DNA follows: TGTGCCAGCTCACCGCTTTCGACAGGGTTGAAAGTCCATGAGCAGTTCTTC. Translating it yields CASSPLSTGLKVHEQFF.